One and the same sample provided the 26 T cell receptor beta chains below, sequenced in a study of T cell repertoires in cytomegalovirus infection. TCRdb used MiXCR to reprocess the reads, holding one entry per CDR3 protein. This sample has 550,000 to 850,000 distinct CDR3 sequences; 30% to 40% occur once, and the top ten carry 18%. These receptors have no known antigen. The sequencing here drew on cultured PBMCs, taken from culture after CMV antigen stimulation. The receptors were gathered from a human donor in good health (CMV status not recorded). Some clones in this sample may be carry-over from other donors' samples.

DNA of the CDR3: TGTGCTAGTGGTTTGGAATTGAACACTGAAGCTTTCTTT. Translated: CASGLELNTEAFF. The V and J genes are TRBV12-5 and TRBJ1-1; the D is unclear. The CDR3 extends over 13 amino acids. V was pared by 1 base and J by 0 bases, with 3 bases between. Looked up from germline, CDR1 is LGHNT and CDR2 is FRNRAP.

This rearrangement joins TRBV7-2 to TRBJ1-4; maybe TRBD1 (5 bases). Per the germline V gene, CDR1 is SGHTA and CDR2 is FQGNSA. V lost 1 base to trimming and J lost 4 bases, with 13 bases between them. This CDR3 has 16 amino acids. CDR3 coding DNA: TGTGCCAGCAGCTTAGTAAGGGGACTTCATAATGAAAAACTGTTTTTT. Its translation: CASSLVRGLHNEKLFF. The whole variable domain, filled in from reference TRBV7-2 and TRBJ1-4, reads GAGVSQSPSNKVTEKGKDVELRCDPISGHTALYWYRQSLGQGLEFLIYFQGNSAPDKSGLPSDRFSAERTGGSVSTLTIQRTQQEDSAVYLCASSLVRGLHNEKLFFGSGTQLSVL.

The chain recombines TRBV12-5 with TRBJ1-2; TRBD1 matches at 7 bases. This CDR3 contains 14 residues. Per germline, CDR1 LGHNT and CDR2 FRNRAP. With V trimmed by 6 bases and J by 4 bases, 8 bases remained unmatched. CDR3 nucleotide sequence: TGTGCTAGTGGCCCCCCGGCAGGGGGCTATGGCTACACCTTC. Translated, it gives CASGPPAGGYGYTF.

This clonotype was recorded once. V is TRBV20-1 and J is TRBJ1-6; the D gene is possibly TRBD1 (6 bases). This CDR3 contains 12 residues. Germline CDR1 DFQATT, CDR2 SNEGSKA (reference sequence). The V gene lost 4 bases and the J gene lost 8 bases, with 9 bases spanning the gap. For the CDR3, the DNA is TGCAGTGCTAAACAGGGTGATTCACCCCTCCACTTT. Translated: CSAKQGDSPLHF.

The chain joins TRBV12-3 or TRBV12-4 to TRBJ2-1; perhaps TRBD2 as D (5 bases). V lost 4 bases and J lost 5, with 15 bases in between. This CDR3 is 15 amino acids long. In DNA form, the CDR3 reads TGTGCCAGCAGTTCCCCAGAGGGTCCTGACAATGAGCAGTTCTTC. Protein: CASSSPEGPDNEQFF.

The chain uses TRBV4-1 and TRBJ2-1; possible D gene TRBD1, 6 bases. Germline V gene sequence: CDR1 MGHRA, CDR2 YSYEKL. The CDR3 has 17 amino acids. Trimming left V 3 bases short and J 3 bases short, with 18 bases between. The CDR3 spells CASSQNPGTYNYNEQFF. CDR3 DNA: TGCGCCAGCAGCCAGAACCCCGGGACATACAACTACAATGAGCAGTTCTTC.

The chain recombines TRBV27 with TRBJ1-4; TRBD1 agrees at 12 bases. The V gene end was trimmed by 5 bases and the J gene end by 5 bases; junction bases not matched to a gene: 12. The CDR3 has 18 residues. Germline CDR1 reads MNHEY; CDR2 reads SMNVEV (reference sequence). The CDR3 spells CASSPTPGQGAVNEKLFF. The CDR3 DNA is TGTGCCAGCAGTCCGACTCCGGGACAGGGGGCAGTAAATGAAAAACTGTTTTTT.

CDR3 DNA sequence: TGTGCCAGCACCGCCGCGACCCCGAGCTCCTACAATGAGCAGTTCTTC. Amino acids: CASTAATPSSYNEQFF. V is TRBV7-2 and J is TRBJ2-1; D is uncertain. Trimming stripped 7 bases from V and 0 bases from J, with 16 bases between. In germline, CDR1 is SGHTA, CDR2 FQGNSA. The CDR3 sequence is 16 residues long. Full variable domain (remainder filled in from reference TRBV7-2 and TRBJ2-1): GAGVSQSPSNKVTEKGKDVELRCDPISGHTALYWYRQSLGQGLEFLIYFQGNSAPDKSGLPSDRFSAERTGGSVSTLTIQRTQQEDSAVYLCASTAATPSSYNEQFFGPGTRLTVL.

The chain links TRBV6-2 or TRBV6-3 to TRBJ1-1; D is unresolved. Trimming removed 7 bases from V and 3 bases from J, with 9 bases in between. Germline CDR1 and CDR2: MNHEY and SVGEGT. The CDR3 length is 12 residues. CDR3 nucleotide sequence: TGTGCCAGCACTACGTCCTACACTGAAGCTTTCTTT. It encodes CASTTSYTEAFF.

A few counts support this clonotype. This rearrangement joins TRBV20-1 to TRBJ2-5; 7 nucleotides align to TRBD2. The V gene's germline CDR1 is DFQATT and CDR2 SNEGSKA (reference sequence). V lost 2 bases and J lost 5; bases outside the gene matches: 11. This CDR3 contains 15 residues. As DNA, the CDR3 is TGCAGTGCTAGATCCAGCGGGACCTCCAGGGAGACCCAGTACTTC. Translating gives CSARSSGTSRETQYF.

This clonotype was found many times. V is TRBV7-2 and J is TRBJ2-1; D ambiguous. CDR3 length: 14 residues. V lost 7 bases and J 0 bases, leaving 10 bases between the germline ends. The germline V gene encodes CDR1 SGHTA and CDR2 FQGNSA. This CDR3 is CASNLRSSYNEQFF. CDR3 nucleotide sequence: TGTGCCAGCAACCTTCGAAGCTCCTACAATGAGCAGTTCTTC.

The chain couples TRBV5-6 to TRBJ2-3, with D possibly TRBD1 on 7 matching bases. Germline V lookup: CDR1 SGHDT, CDR2 YYEEEE. V was clipped by 3 bases and J by 8 bases, with 13 bases between them. The CDR3 is made up of 13 amino acids. CDR3 sequence (DNA): TGTGCCAGCAGCTACGACAGGGAGGCTACGCAGTATTTT. It specifies CASSYDREATQYF.

The table lists this clonotype with a count of one. The chain carries TRBV7-3 and TRBJ2-7; D ambiguous. Germline V gene lookup returns CDR1 SGHTA and CDR2 FQGTGA. This CDR3 is 16 amino acids long. V was shortened by 2 bases and J by 7 bases, with 21 bases between the two germline ends. Here the CDR3 DNA reads TGTGCCAGCAGCTTAGGCACCGCCGGGCAGAGTGCGGAGCAGTACTTC. Protein: CASSLGTAGQSAEQYF.

The rearrangement joins TRBV10-3 to TRBJ1-1; D not resolved. The CDR3 runs 12 residues. Trimming cost V 8 bases and J 3 bases, with 10 bases left between them. Germline assignment: CDR1 ENHRY and CDR2 SYGVKD. The CDR3 sequence: CAISSWDTEAFF. The CDR3 DNA follows: TGTGCCATCTCCTCGTGGGACACTGAAGCTTTCTTT.

The chain links TRBV20-1 to TRBJ2-7, with 8 bases aligning to TRBD1. This CDR3 comprises 15 residues. Trimming removed 4 bases from V and 3 bases from J; junction bases left unmatched: 11. Per the germline V gene, CDR1 is DFQATT and CDR2 is SNEGSKA (reference sequence). CDR3 bases: TGCAGTGCTACCCTTGAGGACAGGGTGAGCTACGAGCAGTACTTC. It specifies CSATLEDRVSYEQYF.

There are many counts of this clonotype. The chain uses TRBV19 and TRBJ2-3; no reliable D call. The germline V and J ends were trimmed by 2 bases and 6 bases, with 12 bases remaining between them. The CDR3 spans 14 residues. Germline V lookup: CDR1 LNHDA, CDR2 SQIVND (reference sequence). The CDR3 sequence is CASSIMGPADTQYF. CDR3 coding DNA: TGTGCCAGTAGTATAATGGGCCCCGCGGATACGCAGTATTTT.

The J gene is TRBJ2-7, the V gene TRBV15; D is unresolved. This CDR3 spans 15 amino acids. V was cut by 1 base and J by 0 bases, with 10 bases left in between. The germline V gene encodes CDR1 LNHNV and CDR2 YYDKDF (reference sequence). The CDR3 nucleotides read TGTGCCACCAGCAGAGGGGCGGCAGGCTCCTACGAGCAGTACTTC. This sequence encodes CATSRGAAGSYEQYF.

J is TRBJ2-3 and V is TRBV20-1; the D gene is possibly TRBD2 (5 bases). CDR1 and CDR2 (germline): DFQATT, SNEGSKA (reference sequence). Trimming shortened V by 5 bases and J by 1 base, and 10 bases separated the two germline ends. The CDR3 extends over 13 amino acids. CDR3 nucleotide sequence: TGCAGTGCTCCGATGGAGGGCACAGATACGCAGTATTTT. It translates to CSAPMEGTDTQYF.

The chain couples TRBV20-1 to TRBJ2-1; TRBD2 aligns across 15 bases. V was pared by 5 bases and J by 12 bases, with 8 bases of the junction left unmatched. CDR3 length equals 14 residues. Per the germline V gene, CDR1 is DFQATT and CDR2 is SNEGSKA (reference sequence). The CDR3 spells CSAFRTSGRVGQFF. The CDR3, as DNA: TGCAGTGCTTTCCGGACTAGCGGGAGGGTAGGGCAGTTCTTC.

This rearrangement joins TRBV10-3 to TRBJ2-7, with 9 bases aligning to TRBD1. The CDR3 loop spans 16 amino acids. Germline loops: CDR1 ENHRY, CDR2 SYGVKD. Trimming took 2 bases from V and 3 from J; bases not matched to a gene: 8. The CDR3 nucleotides are TGTGCCATCAGTGAGCGACAGGGACAGGGAGACTACGAGCAGTACTTC. Encoded protein: CAISERQGQGDYEQYF.

This clonotype has ten or more counts. The junction departs from germline at one end; a sequencing error may be responsible. This chain joins TRBV7-2 and TRBJ2-1, with D maybe TRBD1 (6 bases). CDR1 SGHTA and CDR2 FQGNSA come from the germline V gene. This CDR3 contains 13 residues. In DNA, the CDR3 is TGTGCCAGCAGCTTAGCGGTCCAAGGCAAGGGGGTCTTC. Its protein product is CASSLAVQGKGVF. Together with reference TRBV7-2 and TRBJ2-1, the CDR3 gives the full variable domain: GAGVSQSPSNKVTEKGKDVELRCDPISGHTALYWYRQSLGQGLEFLIYFQGNSAPDKSGLPSDRFSAERTGGSVSTLTIQRTQQEDSAVYLCASSLAVQGKGVFGPGTRLTVL.

The V gene is TRBV7-8, the J gene TRBJ2-1; D might be TRBD2 (6 bases). Germline V gene data show CDR1 as SGHVS and CDR2 as FQNEAQ. The CDR3 spans 13 residues. The germline V and J ends were trimmed by 5 bases and 6 bases, with 11 bases remaining between them. The CDR3 region has the DNA TGTGCCAGCAGCCCGGAGGGAGGCAATGAGCAGTTCTTC. Its protein product is CASSPEGGNEQFF.

This clonotype has a handful of counts. The V call is TRBV7-2, the J call TRBJ1-2, with unresolved D. The germline V gene has CDR1 SGHTA and CDR2 FQGNSA. The CDR3 is made up of 14 amino acids. The V gene lost 5 bases and the J gene lost 0 bases, with 10 bases spanning the gap. The CDR3 loop is CASSHWTANYGYTF. The CDR3 DNA reads TGTGCCAGCAGCCACTGGACGGCTAACTATGGCTACACCTTC.

This clonotype was seen more than once but under ten times. The V call is TRBV19, the J call TRBJ2-1; 9 bases are shared with TRBD1. Germline assignment: CDR1 LNHDA and CDR2 SQIVND (reference sequence). The CDR3 is made up of 16 amino acids. V lost 4 bases, J lost 6 bases, and 10 bases stayed unmatched. The chain's CDR3 is CASSTSRDRVGNEQFF. As DNA, the CDR3 is TGTGCCAGTAGTACTAGCCGGGACAGGGTGGGCAATGAGCAGTTCTTC.

This clonotype was detected ten times or more. This chain links TRBV7-2 with TRBJ1-1; D unresolved. Germline loops: CDR1 SGHTA, CDR2 FQGNSA. The CDR3 totals 14 residues. With 2 bases removed from V and 1 base from J, the gap between germline ends came to 8 bases. This chain's CDR3 is CASSLIGWNTEAFF. CDR3 nucleotide sequence: TGTGCCAGCAGCTTAATAGGGTGGAACACTGAAGCTTTCTTT.

This chain links TRBV29-1 with TRBJ1-1; possible D gene TRBD1, 5 bases. V lost 1 base to trimming and J lost 4 bases, with 10 bases between them. The CDR3 length is 13 residues. CDR1 is SQVTM and CDR2 is ANQGSEA in the germline V gene. CDR3 DNA: TGCAGCGTTGAAGCAACGGGGGGCACTGAAGCTTTCTTT. This gives the protein CSVEATGGTEAFF.